Each of the 22 T cell receptor beta chains below was sequenced from the same sample in a study of T cells in Graves' hyperthyroidism and ophthalmopathy. The source material, RNA transcripts, was used to amplify TCR beta CDR3 regions. When the TCR CDR3 underwent first-round RT-PCR, the HTBI primer set was used. TCRdb ran MiXCR on the multiplex PCR reads and lists one entry per CDR3 protein. The sample holds roughly 500,000 distinct CDR3 sequences, 46% seen once. Input material: peripheral blood or thyroid tissue (not recorded which). The receptors originated from an adult woman with Graves' disease, either hyperthyroidism or ophthalmopathy (not recorded which).

This clonotype was seen at least ten times. V gene TRBV29-1 combines with J gene TRBJ1-3; weak D call: TRBD1 (5 bases). This CDR3 region has 13 residues. CDR1 is SQVTM, CDR2 ANQGSEA, per germline. Trimming took 3 bases from V and 0 from J, leaving 6 bases between them. CDR3 in amino acids: CSVEGVSGNTIYF. In DNA form, the CDR3 reads TGCAGCGTTGAGGGGGTCTCTGGAAACACCATATATTTT.

This clonotype showed up many times. The V call is TRBV20-1, the J call TRBJ2-7, with no clear D. In germline, CDR1 is DFQATT, CDR2 SNEGSKA (reference sequence). The V end was cut by 6 bases, the J end by 0 bases, with 9 bases between. The CDR3 has 12 amino acids. CDR3 nucleotide sequence: TGCAGTGCCCAGGCGCCCTCCTACGAGCAGTACTTC. Its translation: CSAQAPSYEQYF.

This sequence joins TRBV20-1 and TRBJ2-3; the match to TRBD2 covers 15 bases. V lost 4 bases to trimming and J lost 6 bases; unmatched junction nucleotides: 5. Germline assignment: CDR1 DFQATT and CDR2 SNEGSKA (reference sequence). The CDR3 consists of 15 residues. The CDR3 region is CSATGLAGGRDTQYF. The CDR3 DNA sequence: TGCAGTGCTACGGGACTAGCGGGAGGAAGGGATACGCAGTATTTT.

This clonotype was recorded many times. V and J are TRBV25-1 and TRBJ2-6, with a tentative D call TRBD2 (6 bases). CDR3 length: 18 amino acids. Germline CDR1 and CDR2: MGHDK and SYGVNS. V dropped 4 bases and J dropped 0 bases, with 16 bases sitting between them. CDR3 residues: CASSGSGLLSSGANVLTF. The CDR3 region has the DNA TGTGCCAGCAGTGGTTCGGGACTCCTAAGCTCTGGGGCCAACGTCCTGACTTTC.

CDR3: CASSFDSPQLNSPLHF. For the CDR3, the DNA is TGTGCCAGCAGTTTTGACAGCCCTCAACTAAATTCACCCCTCCACTTT. The chain is built from TRBV25-1 and TRBJ1-6; perhaps TRBD1 as D (5 bases). CDR3 length: 16 residues. V was clipped by 5 bases and J by 7 bases, with 18 bases between them. Germline CDR1 and CDR2: MGHDK and SYGVNS.

The chain employs TRBV7-2 and TRBJ2-3; 9 bases align to TRBD2. CDR3 size: 15 residues. Losses at the gene ends were 2 bases for V and 4 bases for J; bases not matched to a gene: 4. In germline, CDR1 is SGHTA, CDR2 FQGNSA. In nucleotides, the CDR3 is TGTGCCAGCAGCTTACTTCTAGCGGGGTCAGATACGCAGTATTTT. Translated, it gives CASSLLLAGSDTQYF.

This clonotype was observed a few times. The chain carries TRBV4-1 and TRBJ1-2; D remains ambiguous. V lost 7 bases and J 3 bases, leaving 15 bases between the germline ends. Germline CDR1 and CDR2: MGHRA and YSYEKL. This CDR3 is 14 amino acids long. The chain's CDR3 is CASTDILRDYGYTF. The CDR3 DNA is TGCGCCAGCACAGATATCTTAAGGGACTATGGCTACACCTTC.

The chain uses TRBV7-2 and TRBJ2-7, with TRBD1 matching over 7 bases. The end of the DNA fits TRBJ2-1 better, so the J call may be wrong. Germline CDR1 reads SGHTA; CDR2 reads FQGNSA. The CDR3 is 15 amino acids. The CDR3 loop reads CASSLGTTGPNEQFF. CDR3 in DNA: TGTGCCAGCAGCTTAGGAACGACAGGGCCCAATGAGCAGTTCTTC.

This sequence joins TRBV24-1 and TRBJ1-1; D remains unclear. The CDR3 is made up of 13 amino acids. Germline loops: CDR1 KGHDR, CDR2 SFDVKD. The V gene lost 4 bases and the J gene lost 11 bases, with 16 bases spanning the gap. For the CDR3, the DNA is TGTGCCACCAGTGACCCCAACAGCGTTTGGGCTTTCTTT. Residues: CATSDPNSVWAFF.

This clonotype occurred many times. The chain recombines TRBV20-1 with TRBJ1-2; possible D gene TRBD1, 6 bases. CDR1 is DFQATT, CDR2 SNEGSKA, per germline (reference sequence). Trimming took off 6 bases at V and 6 bases at J, with 20 bases between the two ends. The CDR3 covers 14 residues. As DNA, the CDR3 is TGCAGTGCCCGGGACACTTCCGGGGACGATGGCTACACCTTC. It encodes CSARDTSGDDGYTF.

CDR3 nucleotide sequence: TGCAGCGTTGGAAACAGGGGTTTCTTT. It yields the protein CSVGNRGFF. The chain is built from TRBV29-1 and TRBJ1-1, with TRBD1 matching 7 bases. The V segment lost 4 bases and the J segment 13 bases; nucleotides outside the gene matches: 3. The CDR3 contains 9 residues. Looked up from germline, CDR1 is SQVTM and CDR2 is ANQGSEA.

The chain carries TRBV20-1 and TRBJ1-3; D is ambiguous. Trimming pared 2 bases from V and 0 bases from J, leaving 20 bases between. The CDR3 has 18 residues. The germline V gene has CDR1 DFQATT and CDR2 SNEGSKA (reference sequence). This chain's CDR3 is CSARRLSGAGLSGNTIYF. The CDR3, as DNA: TGCAGTGCTAGACGCTTGTCAGGCGCCGGTCTCTCTGGAAACACCATATATTTT.

This clonotype was seen ten or more times. The rearrangement joins TRBV20-1 to TRBJ1-4; 10 bases fit TRBD1. This CDR3 has 15 residues. Losses at the gene ends were 6 bases for V and 5 bases for J; bases not matched to a gene: 9. CDR1 and CDR2 from the germline V gene are DFQATT and SNEGSKA (reference sequence). The CDR3 DNA reads as TGCAGTGCCTACGGGACAGGGGAATCCAATGAAAAACTGTTTTTT. Translation: CSAYGTGESNEKLFF.

The CDR3 spells CASSGTGAGKTQYF. The CDR3 DNA reads TGTGCCAGCAGTGGGACAGGGGCGGGAAAGACCCAGTACTTC. V and J are TRBV2 and TRBJ2-5, with 9 nucleotides matching TRBD1. The trim removed 4 bases at V and 6 bases at J, leaving 6 bases unmatched. The CDR3 length is 14 residues. Looked up from germline, CDR1 is SNHLY and CDR2 is FYNNEI.

The V and J genes are TRBV20-1 and TRBJ2-3; D remains ambiguous. V shed 0 bases and J shed 0 bases, with 10 bases lying between them. The CDR3 extends over 15 amino acids. Per the germline V gene, CDR1 is DFQATT and CDR2 is SNEGSKA (reference sequence). The CDR3 DNA is TGCAGTGCTAGAGACCCAGCGTTCAGCACAGATACGCAGTATTTT. Amino acid sequence: CSARDPAFSTDTQYF.

The J gene is TRBJ2-5, the V gene TRBV7-9; a possible D gene is TRBD2 (5 bases). This CDR3 region has 13 residues. Germline V lookup: CDR1 SEHNR, CDR2 FQNEAQ (reference sequence). V dropped 8 bases and J dropped 4 bases, with 14 bases sitting between them. The CDR3: CASRPEEGETQYF. The CDR3 DNA reads as TGTGCCAGCCGACCCGAAGAGGGAGAGACCCAGTACTTC. The entire variable domain, with the rest obtained from reference TRBV7-9 and TRBJ2-5, is as follows: DTGVSQNPRHKITKRGQNVTFRCDPISEHNRLYWYRQTLGQGPEFLTYFQNEAQLEKSRLLSDRFSAERPKGSFSTLEIQRTEQGDSAMYLCASRPEEGETQYFGPGTRLLVL.

The chain joins TRBV20-1 to TRBJ1-2; D remains unclear. CDR1 is DFQATT and CDR2 is SNEGSKA in the germline V gene (reference sequence). The CDR3 is 13 residues long. The germline V and J ends were trimmed by 6 bases and 0 bases, with 11 bases remaining between them. The CDR3 DNA is TGCAGTGCAACGATCCCAACTAACTATGGCTACACCTTC. Translated: CSATIPTNYGYTF.

V gene TRBV14 combines with J gene TRBJ2-2; D possibly corresponds to TRBD2 (5 bases). Germline V lookup: CDR1 SGHDN, CDR2 FVKESK. This CDR3 contains 16 residues. The V gene lost 1 base and the J gene lost 6 bases, with 15 bases spanning the gap. CDR3 sequence reads: CASSQVTPAGAGELFF. The CDR3 coding sequence is TGTGCCAGCAGCCAAGTTACCCCCGCCGGGGCCGGGGAGCTGTTTTTT.

The chain uses TRBV29-1 and TRBJ2-5; no firm D call. V lost 1 base to trimming and J lost 4 bases, with 7 bases between them. The germline gives CDR1 SQVTM, CDR2 ANQGSEA. This CDR3 contains 12 residues. The CDR3 nucleotides are TGCAGCGTTGAAGGGGTGGGAGAGACCCAGTACTTC. Protein sequence: CSVEGVGETQYF.

The chain combines TRBV4-2 with TRBJ2-5; TRBD2 is a possible D gene (7 bases). Germline loops: CDR1 LGHNA, CDR2 YNFKEQ. This CDR3 has 17 amino acids. Trimming cost V 0 bases and J 2 bases, with 16 bases left between them. The CDR3, as DNA: TGTGCCAGCAGCCAAGAAGGGAATGAGGGGGGGCAAGAGACCCAGTACTTC. Protein: CASSQEGNEGGQETQYF.

This clonotype has a handful of counts. The J gene is TRBJ1-6, the V gene TRBV2; unclear D gene. Germline V gives CDR1 SNHLY, CDR2 FYNNEI. The CDR3 covers 12 residues. Between the trimmed V and J ends, which lost 6 bases and 8 bases, there was a span of 8 bases. In DNA, the CDR3 is TGTGCCAGCAGCGTGGCTTATTCACCCCTCCACTTT. Amino acids: CASSVAYSPLHF. Supplemented by reference TRBV2 and TRBJ1-6, the full variable domain reads EPEVTQTPSHQVTQMGQEVILRCVPISNHLYFYWYRQILGQKVEFLVSFYNNEISEKSEIFDDQFSVERPDGSNFTLKIRSTKLEDSAMYFCASSVAYSPLHFGNGTRLTVT.

This rearrangement joins TRBV20-1 to TRBJ1-1, with 8 bases aligning to TRBD1. After removal of 5 bases from V and 5 bases from J, the junction contained 4 bases not matched to a gene. Germline V gene lookup returns CDR1 DFQATT and CDR2 SNEGSKA (reference sequence). The length of the CDR3 is 12 residues. DNA of the CDR3: TGCAGTGCTCGGACAGGGTGGACTGAAGCTTTCTTT. Amino acid sequence: CSARTGWTEAFF.